A selection of T cell receptor beta chains follows, all from one sample in a study of T cell responses to AZD1222 COVID-19 vaccine. Method: immunoSEQ multiplex PCR; TCRdb's copy keeps in-frame clones and lacks some. This table has roughly 100,000 clones, roughly 90% appearing once. Specimen: peripheral blood, collected on day 0 of AZD1222 vaccination. The receptors shown here come from an adult in good health. CDR3s include the opening cysteine and the closing phenylalanine or tryptophan. The order of the fields is V gene, CDR3 protein.

V gene: TRBV10-3
CDR3 protein: CATWFGISNQPQHF

V gene: TRBV27
CDR3 protein: CATIVPNSPLHF

V gene: TRBV5-1
CDR3 protein: CASSFSGLRAETQYF

V gene: TRBV4-1
CDR3 protein: CASSLGPSNTEAFF

V gene: TRBV6-5
CDR3 protein: CASRRRRDSHEQYF

V gene: TRBV29-1
CDR3 protein: CSVSQGNEQFF

V gene: TRBV11-1
CDR3 protein: CASSFEPNTEAFF

V gene: TRBV19
CDR3 protein: CASRGDSNQPQHF

V gene: TRBV7-8
CDR3 protein: CASSYSWTGGPGELFF

V gene: TRBV9
CDR3 protein: CASSVTVVGGETEAFF

V gene: TRBV7-6
CDR3 protein: CASSPGLTLTYNEQFF

V gene: TRBV9
CDR3 protein: CASRASGVIGELFF

V gene: TRBV6-5
CDR3 protein: CASSLGQGSVKLFF

V gene: TRBV20-1
CDR3 protein: CSASPGGDYGYTF

V gene: TRBV28
CDR3 protein: CASSGTAPDQPQHF

V gene: TRBV9
CDR3 protein: CASSVAPNSYEQYF

V gene: TRBV7-9
CDR3 protein: CASLGALNTEAFF

V gene: TRBV2
CDR3 protein: CASMRGGSQSYGYTF

V gene: TRBV28
CDR3 protein: CASREDRGLGYSGNTIYF

V gene: TRBV5-1
CDR3 protein: CASSGGTGQETQYF

V gene: TRBV11-1
CDR3 protein: CASSPQGSSYNEQFF

V gene: TRBV6-5
CDR3 protein: CASRRTSGTDTQYF

V gene: TRBV6-1
CDR3 protein: CASSDQTGGTYVDEKLFF

V gene: TRBV5-4
CDR3 protein: CASSSQGVLSPLHF

V gene: TRBV19
CDR3 protein: CASSLSGTPLYGYTF

V gene: TRBV2
CDR3 protein: CASSEQGGGNEQFF

V gene: TRBV6-5
CDR3 protein: CASRRDNSGNTIYF

V gene: TRBV3-1/TRBV3-2
CDR3 protein: CASSQELAGGDTQYF